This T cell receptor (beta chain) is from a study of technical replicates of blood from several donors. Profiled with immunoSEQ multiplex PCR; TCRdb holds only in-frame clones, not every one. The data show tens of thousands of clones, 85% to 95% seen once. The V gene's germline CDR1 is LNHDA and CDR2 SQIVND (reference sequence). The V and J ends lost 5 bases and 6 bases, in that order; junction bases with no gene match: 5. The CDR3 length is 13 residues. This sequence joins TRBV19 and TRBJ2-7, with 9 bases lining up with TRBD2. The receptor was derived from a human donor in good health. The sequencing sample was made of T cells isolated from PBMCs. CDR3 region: CASSLSSGTEQYF. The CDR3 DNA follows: TGTGCCAGTAGTTTGTCTAGCGGGACCGAGCAGTACTTC.